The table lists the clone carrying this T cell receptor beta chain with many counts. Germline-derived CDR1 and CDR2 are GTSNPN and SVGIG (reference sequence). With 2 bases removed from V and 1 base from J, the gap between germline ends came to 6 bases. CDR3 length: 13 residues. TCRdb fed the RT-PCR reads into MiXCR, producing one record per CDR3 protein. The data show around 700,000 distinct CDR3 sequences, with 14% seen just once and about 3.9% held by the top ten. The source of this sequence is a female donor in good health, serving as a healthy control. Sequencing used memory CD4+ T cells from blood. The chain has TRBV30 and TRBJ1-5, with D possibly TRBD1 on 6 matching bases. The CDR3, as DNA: TGTGCCTGGAGTCAGGGGAGCAATCAGCCCCAGCATTTT. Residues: CAWSQGSNQPQHF.